This T cell receptor beta chain was captured in a study of T-cell reconstitution after alpha-beta-depleted transplantation in children. This clonotype was observed at least ten times. Library preparation (for TCRbeta) was performed with unique molecular identifiers. TCRdb reprocessed the PCR reads with MiXCR, giving one entry per CDR3 protein. In the table there are some 180,000 distinct CDR3 sequences, approximately 6.9% of which are singletons. In germline, CDR1 is SGHAT, CDR2 FQNNGV. The CDR3 is made up of 16 amino acids. V shed 5 bases and J shed 8 bases, with 21 bases lying between them. This sample comprised PBMCs, obtained before TCRalphabeta/CD19-depleted stem cell transplant. The clonotype comes from a boy under 10 years old with acute lymphoblastic leukemia, due to receive a stem cell transplant. This chain connects TRBV11-2 to TRBJ2-2, with a weak D call TRBD1 (5 bases). The DNA for the CDR3 is TGTGCCAGCAGCCGAAGGACACCTGAGCTTTGGGGGGAGCTGTTTTTT. It is translated as CASSRRTPELWGELFF.